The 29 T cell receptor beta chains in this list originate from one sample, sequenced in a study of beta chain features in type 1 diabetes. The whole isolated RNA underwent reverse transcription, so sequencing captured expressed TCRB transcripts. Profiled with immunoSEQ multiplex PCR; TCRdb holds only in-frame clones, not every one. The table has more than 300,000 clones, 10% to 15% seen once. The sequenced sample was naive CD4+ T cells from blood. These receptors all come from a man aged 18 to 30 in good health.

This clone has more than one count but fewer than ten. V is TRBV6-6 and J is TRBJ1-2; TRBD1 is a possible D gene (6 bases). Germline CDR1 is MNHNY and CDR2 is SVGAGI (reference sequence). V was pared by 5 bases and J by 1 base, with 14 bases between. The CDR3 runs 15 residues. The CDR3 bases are TGTGCCAGCAGTCCCGGGAGGGGGTATAACTATGGCTACACCTTC. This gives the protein CASSPGRGYNYGYTF.

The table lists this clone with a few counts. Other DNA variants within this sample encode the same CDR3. The CDR3: CASSVGGRADTQYF. The CDR3 nucleotides read TGTGCCAGCAGCGTAGGCGGGAGGGCAGATACGCAGTATTTT. The chain uses TRBV9 and TRBJ2-3, with 9 bases identical to TRBD2. The CDR3 has 14 residues. The ends lost 0 bases at V and 4 bases at J; junction bases unmatched: 0. The germline gives CDR1 SGDLS, CDR2 YYNGEE.

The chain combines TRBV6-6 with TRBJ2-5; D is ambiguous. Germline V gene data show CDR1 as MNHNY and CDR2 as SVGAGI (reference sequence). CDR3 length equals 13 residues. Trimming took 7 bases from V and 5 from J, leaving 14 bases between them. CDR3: CASTGGDGETQYF. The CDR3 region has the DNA TGTGCCAGCACTGGCGGAGATGGGGAGACCCAGTACTTC.

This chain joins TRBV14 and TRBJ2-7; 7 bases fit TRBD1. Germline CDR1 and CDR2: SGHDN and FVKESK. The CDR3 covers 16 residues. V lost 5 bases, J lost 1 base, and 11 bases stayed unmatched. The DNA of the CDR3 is TGTGCCAGCAGCGGGCCGAGACAGGGAACTTCCTACGAGCAGTACTTC. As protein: CASSGPRQGTSYEQYF.

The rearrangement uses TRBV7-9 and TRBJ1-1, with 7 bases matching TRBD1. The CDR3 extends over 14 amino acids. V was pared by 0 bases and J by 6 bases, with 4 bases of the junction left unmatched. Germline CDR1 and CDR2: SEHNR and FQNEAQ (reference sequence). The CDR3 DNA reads TGTGCCAGCAGCTTAGCAGGAGGGACAGCTGAAGCTTTCTTT. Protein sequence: CASSLAGGTAEAFF. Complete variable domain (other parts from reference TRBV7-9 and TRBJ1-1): DTGVSQNPRHKITKRGQNVTFRCDPISEHNRLYWYRQTLGQGPEFLTYFQNEAQLEKSRLLSDRFSAERPKGSFSTLEIQRTEQGDSAMYLCASSLAGGTAEAFFGQGTRLTVV.

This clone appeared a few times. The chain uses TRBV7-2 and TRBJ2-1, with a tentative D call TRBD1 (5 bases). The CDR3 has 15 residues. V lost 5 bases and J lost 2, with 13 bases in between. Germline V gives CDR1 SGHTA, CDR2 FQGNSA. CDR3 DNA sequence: TGTGCCAGCAGCGACCTGGGGCCCCCCTACAATGAGCAGTTCTTC. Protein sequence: CASSDLGPPYNEQFF.

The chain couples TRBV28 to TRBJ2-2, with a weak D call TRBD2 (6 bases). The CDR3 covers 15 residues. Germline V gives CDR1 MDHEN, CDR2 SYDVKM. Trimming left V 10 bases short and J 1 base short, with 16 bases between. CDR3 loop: CATKSGTLNTGELFF. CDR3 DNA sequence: TGTGCCACAAAATCGGGGACTTTGAACACCGGGGAGCTGTTTTTT.

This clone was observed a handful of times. CDR3 bases: TGTGCCAGCAGTTTGGGGCCCCCCGAGCAGTACTTC. The encoded protein is CASSLGPPEQYF. The chain uses TRBV28 and TRBJ2-7; possible D gene TRBD1, 5 bases. V was pared by 3 bases and J by 6 bases, with 9 bases between. CDR3 length equals 12 residues. The V gene's germline CDR1 is MDHEN and CDR2 SYDVKM.

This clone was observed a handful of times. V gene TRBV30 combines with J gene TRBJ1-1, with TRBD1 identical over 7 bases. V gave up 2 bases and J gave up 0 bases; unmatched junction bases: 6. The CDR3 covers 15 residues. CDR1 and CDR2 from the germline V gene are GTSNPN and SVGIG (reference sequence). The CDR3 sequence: CAWSPGQRMNTEAFF. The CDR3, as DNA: TGTGCCTGGAGTCCGGGACAGCGGATGAACACTGAAGCTTTCTTT.

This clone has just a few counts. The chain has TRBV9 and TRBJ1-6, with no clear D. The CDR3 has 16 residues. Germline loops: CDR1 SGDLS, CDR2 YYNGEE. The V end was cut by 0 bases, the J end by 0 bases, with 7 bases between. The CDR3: CASSVGESSYNSPLHF. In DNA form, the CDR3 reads TGTGCCAGCAGCGTAGGGGAGAGCTCCTATAATTCACCCCTCCACTTT.

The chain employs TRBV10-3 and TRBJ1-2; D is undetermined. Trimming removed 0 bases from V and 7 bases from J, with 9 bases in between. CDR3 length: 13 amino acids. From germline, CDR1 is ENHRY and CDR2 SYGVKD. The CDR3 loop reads CAISESGRLGYTF. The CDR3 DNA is TGTGCCATCAGTGAGTCGGGGAGGCTTGGCTACACCTTC.

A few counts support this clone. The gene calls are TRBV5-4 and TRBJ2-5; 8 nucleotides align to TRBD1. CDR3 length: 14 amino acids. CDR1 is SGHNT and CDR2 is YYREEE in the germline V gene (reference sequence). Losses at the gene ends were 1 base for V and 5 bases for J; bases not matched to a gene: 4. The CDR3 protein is CASSLFSGGETQYF. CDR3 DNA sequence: TGTGCCAGCAGCTTGTTCTCAGGGGGCGAGACCCAGTACTTC.

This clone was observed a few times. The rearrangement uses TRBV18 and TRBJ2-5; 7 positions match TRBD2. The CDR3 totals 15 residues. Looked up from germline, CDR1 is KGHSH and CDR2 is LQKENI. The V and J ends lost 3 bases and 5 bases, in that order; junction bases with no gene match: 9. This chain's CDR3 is CASSPASGDEETQYF. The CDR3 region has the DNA TGTGCCAGCTCACCGGCTAGCGGAGACGAGGAGACCCAGTACTTC.

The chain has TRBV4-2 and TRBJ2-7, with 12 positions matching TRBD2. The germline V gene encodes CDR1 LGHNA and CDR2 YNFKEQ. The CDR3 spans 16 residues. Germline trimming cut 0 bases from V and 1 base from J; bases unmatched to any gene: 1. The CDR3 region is CASSQDLAGGSYEQYF. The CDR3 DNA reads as TGTGCCAGCAGCCAAGATCTAGCGGGGGGGTCCTACGAGCAGTACTTC.

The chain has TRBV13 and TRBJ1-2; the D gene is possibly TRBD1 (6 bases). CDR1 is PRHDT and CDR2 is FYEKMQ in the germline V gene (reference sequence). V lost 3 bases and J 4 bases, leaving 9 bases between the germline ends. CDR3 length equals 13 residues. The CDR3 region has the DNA TGTGCCAGCAGCTTCACAGGGTCCTATGGCTACACCTTC. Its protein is CASSFTGSYGYTF.

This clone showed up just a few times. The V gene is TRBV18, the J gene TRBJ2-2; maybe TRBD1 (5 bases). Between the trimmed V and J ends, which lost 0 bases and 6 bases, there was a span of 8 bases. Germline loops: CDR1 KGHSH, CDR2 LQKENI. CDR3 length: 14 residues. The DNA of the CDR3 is TGTGCCAGCTCACCACCCCAGGGATCCGGGGAGCTGTTTTTT. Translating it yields CASSPPQGSGELFF.

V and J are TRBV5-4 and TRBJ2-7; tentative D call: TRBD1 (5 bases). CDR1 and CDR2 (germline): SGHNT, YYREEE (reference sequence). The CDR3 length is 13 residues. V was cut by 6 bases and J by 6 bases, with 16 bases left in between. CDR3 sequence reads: CASTGFRGGEQYF. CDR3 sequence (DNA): TGTGCCAGCACAGGGTTCCGAGGTGGCGAGCAGTACTTC.

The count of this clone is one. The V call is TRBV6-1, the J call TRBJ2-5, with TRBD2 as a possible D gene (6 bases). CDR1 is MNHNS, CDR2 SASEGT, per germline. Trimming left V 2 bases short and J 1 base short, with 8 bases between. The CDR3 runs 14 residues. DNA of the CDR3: TGTGCCAGCAGTGAATCCGGGGGCCAAGAGACCCAGTACTTC. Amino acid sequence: CASSESGGQETQYF.

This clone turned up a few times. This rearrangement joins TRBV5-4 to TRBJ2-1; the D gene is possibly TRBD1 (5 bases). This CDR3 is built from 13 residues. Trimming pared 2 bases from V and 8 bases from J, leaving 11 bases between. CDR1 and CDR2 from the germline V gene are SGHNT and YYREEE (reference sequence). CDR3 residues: CASSFDRIDEQFF. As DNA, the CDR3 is TGTGCCAGCAGCTTCGACAGAATCGATGAGCAGTTCTTC.

CDR3 DNA sequence: TGTGCCAGCAGTGAATACAGGGGCTATGGCTACACCTTC. It is translated as CASSEYRGYGYTF. The genes are TRBV2 and TRBJ1-2; 7 nucleotides align to TRBD1. The CDR3 extends over 13 amino acids. The J segment lost 4 bases and the V segment lost 2 bases, leaving 1 base of the junction unmatched. CDR1 and CDR2 from the germline V gene are SNHLY and FYNNEI.

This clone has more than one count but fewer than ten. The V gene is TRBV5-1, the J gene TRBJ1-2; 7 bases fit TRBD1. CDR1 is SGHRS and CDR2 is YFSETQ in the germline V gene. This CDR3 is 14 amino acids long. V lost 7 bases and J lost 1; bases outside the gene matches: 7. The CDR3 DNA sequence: TGCGCCAGCGCGGGGACAGACCATAACTATGGCTACACCTTC. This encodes CASAGTDHNYGYTF.

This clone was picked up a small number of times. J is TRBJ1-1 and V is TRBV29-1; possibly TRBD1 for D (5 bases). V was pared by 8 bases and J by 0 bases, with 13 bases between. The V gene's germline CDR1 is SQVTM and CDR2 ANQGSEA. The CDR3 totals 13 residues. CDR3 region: CSTRTLLNTEAFF. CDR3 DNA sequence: TGCAGCACGCGGACACTGTTGAACACTGAAGCTTTCTTT. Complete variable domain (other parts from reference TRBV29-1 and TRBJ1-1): SAVISQKPSRDICQRGTSLTIQCQVDSQVTMMFWYRQQPGQSLTLIATANQGSEATYESGFVIDKFPISRPNLTFSTLTVSNMSPEDSSIYLCSTRTLLNTEAFFGQGTRLTVV.

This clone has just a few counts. Here the CDR3 DNA reads TGCGCCAGCAGCTCTACAGGGATGATGTACGAGCAGTACTTC. As protein: CASSSTGMMYEQYF. V is TRBV5-1 and J is TRBJ2-7, with D possibly TRBD1 on 6 matching bases. Trimming cost V 3 bases and J 4 bases, with 14 bases left between them. The CDR3 covers 14 residues. Per germline, CDR1 SGHRS and CDR2 YFSETQ.

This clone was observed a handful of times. CDR3: CASSLEVTGVTLGGEQYF. CDR3 nucleotides: TGCGCCAGCAGCTTGGAAGTGACAGGGGTTACCCTGGGCGGCGAGCAGTACTTC. This chain connects TRBV5-1 to TRBJ2-7; TRBD1 matches 8 bases. CDR1 is SGHRS and CDR2 is YFSETQ in the germline V gene. Trimming removed 0 bases from V and 6 bases from J; junction bases left unmatched: 17. This CDR3 is built from 18 residues.

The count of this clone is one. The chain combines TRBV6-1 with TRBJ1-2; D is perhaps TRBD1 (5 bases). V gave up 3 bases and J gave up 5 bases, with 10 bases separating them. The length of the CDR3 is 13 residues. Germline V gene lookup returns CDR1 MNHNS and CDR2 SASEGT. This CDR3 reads CASSEGGEYGYTF. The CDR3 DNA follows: TGTGCCAGCAGTGAGGGAGGGGAATATGGCTACACCTTC.

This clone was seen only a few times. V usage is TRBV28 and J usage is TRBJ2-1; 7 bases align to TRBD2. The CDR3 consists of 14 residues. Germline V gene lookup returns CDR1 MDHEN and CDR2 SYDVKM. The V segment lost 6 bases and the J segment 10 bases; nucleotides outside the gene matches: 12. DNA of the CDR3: TGTGCCAGCAGCCGATTATCGGCGGGAGAGGAGCAGTTCTTC. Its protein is CASSRLSAGEEQFF.

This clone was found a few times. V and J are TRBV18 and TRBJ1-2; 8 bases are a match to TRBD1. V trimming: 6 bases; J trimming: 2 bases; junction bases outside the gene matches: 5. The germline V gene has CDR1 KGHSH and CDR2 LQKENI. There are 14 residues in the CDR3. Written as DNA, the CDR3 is TGTGCCAGCTCGGGCCGGGACAGGAACTATGGCTACACCTTC. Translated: CASSGRDRNYGYTF.

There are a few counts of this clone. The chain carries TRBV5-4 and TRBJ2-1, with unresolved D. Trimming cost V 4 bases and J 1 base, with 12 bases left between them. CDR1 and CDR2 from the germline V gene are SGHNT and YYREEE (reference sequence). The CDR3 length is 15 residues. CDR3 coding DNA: TGTGCCAGCAGCCTCGACACGACATCCTACAATGAGCAGTTCTTC. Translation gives CASSLDTTSYNEQFF. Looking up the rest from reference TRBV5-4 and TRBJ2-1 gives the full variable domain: ETGVTQSPTHLIKTRGQQVTLRCSSQSGHNTVSWYQQALGQGPQFIFQYYREEENGRGNFPPRFSGLQFPNYSSELNVNALELDDSALYLCASSLDTTSYNEQFFGPGTRLTVL.

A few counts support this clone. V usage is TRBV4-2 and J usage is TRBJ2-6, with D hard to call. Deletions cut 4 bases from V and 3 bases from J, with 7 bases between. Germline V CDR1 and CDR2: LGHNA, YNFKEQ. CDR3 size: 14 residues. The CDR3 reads CASSPRVGANVLTF. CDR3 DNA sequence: TGTGCCAGCAGCCCCCGGGTTGGGGCCAACGTCCTGACTTTC.